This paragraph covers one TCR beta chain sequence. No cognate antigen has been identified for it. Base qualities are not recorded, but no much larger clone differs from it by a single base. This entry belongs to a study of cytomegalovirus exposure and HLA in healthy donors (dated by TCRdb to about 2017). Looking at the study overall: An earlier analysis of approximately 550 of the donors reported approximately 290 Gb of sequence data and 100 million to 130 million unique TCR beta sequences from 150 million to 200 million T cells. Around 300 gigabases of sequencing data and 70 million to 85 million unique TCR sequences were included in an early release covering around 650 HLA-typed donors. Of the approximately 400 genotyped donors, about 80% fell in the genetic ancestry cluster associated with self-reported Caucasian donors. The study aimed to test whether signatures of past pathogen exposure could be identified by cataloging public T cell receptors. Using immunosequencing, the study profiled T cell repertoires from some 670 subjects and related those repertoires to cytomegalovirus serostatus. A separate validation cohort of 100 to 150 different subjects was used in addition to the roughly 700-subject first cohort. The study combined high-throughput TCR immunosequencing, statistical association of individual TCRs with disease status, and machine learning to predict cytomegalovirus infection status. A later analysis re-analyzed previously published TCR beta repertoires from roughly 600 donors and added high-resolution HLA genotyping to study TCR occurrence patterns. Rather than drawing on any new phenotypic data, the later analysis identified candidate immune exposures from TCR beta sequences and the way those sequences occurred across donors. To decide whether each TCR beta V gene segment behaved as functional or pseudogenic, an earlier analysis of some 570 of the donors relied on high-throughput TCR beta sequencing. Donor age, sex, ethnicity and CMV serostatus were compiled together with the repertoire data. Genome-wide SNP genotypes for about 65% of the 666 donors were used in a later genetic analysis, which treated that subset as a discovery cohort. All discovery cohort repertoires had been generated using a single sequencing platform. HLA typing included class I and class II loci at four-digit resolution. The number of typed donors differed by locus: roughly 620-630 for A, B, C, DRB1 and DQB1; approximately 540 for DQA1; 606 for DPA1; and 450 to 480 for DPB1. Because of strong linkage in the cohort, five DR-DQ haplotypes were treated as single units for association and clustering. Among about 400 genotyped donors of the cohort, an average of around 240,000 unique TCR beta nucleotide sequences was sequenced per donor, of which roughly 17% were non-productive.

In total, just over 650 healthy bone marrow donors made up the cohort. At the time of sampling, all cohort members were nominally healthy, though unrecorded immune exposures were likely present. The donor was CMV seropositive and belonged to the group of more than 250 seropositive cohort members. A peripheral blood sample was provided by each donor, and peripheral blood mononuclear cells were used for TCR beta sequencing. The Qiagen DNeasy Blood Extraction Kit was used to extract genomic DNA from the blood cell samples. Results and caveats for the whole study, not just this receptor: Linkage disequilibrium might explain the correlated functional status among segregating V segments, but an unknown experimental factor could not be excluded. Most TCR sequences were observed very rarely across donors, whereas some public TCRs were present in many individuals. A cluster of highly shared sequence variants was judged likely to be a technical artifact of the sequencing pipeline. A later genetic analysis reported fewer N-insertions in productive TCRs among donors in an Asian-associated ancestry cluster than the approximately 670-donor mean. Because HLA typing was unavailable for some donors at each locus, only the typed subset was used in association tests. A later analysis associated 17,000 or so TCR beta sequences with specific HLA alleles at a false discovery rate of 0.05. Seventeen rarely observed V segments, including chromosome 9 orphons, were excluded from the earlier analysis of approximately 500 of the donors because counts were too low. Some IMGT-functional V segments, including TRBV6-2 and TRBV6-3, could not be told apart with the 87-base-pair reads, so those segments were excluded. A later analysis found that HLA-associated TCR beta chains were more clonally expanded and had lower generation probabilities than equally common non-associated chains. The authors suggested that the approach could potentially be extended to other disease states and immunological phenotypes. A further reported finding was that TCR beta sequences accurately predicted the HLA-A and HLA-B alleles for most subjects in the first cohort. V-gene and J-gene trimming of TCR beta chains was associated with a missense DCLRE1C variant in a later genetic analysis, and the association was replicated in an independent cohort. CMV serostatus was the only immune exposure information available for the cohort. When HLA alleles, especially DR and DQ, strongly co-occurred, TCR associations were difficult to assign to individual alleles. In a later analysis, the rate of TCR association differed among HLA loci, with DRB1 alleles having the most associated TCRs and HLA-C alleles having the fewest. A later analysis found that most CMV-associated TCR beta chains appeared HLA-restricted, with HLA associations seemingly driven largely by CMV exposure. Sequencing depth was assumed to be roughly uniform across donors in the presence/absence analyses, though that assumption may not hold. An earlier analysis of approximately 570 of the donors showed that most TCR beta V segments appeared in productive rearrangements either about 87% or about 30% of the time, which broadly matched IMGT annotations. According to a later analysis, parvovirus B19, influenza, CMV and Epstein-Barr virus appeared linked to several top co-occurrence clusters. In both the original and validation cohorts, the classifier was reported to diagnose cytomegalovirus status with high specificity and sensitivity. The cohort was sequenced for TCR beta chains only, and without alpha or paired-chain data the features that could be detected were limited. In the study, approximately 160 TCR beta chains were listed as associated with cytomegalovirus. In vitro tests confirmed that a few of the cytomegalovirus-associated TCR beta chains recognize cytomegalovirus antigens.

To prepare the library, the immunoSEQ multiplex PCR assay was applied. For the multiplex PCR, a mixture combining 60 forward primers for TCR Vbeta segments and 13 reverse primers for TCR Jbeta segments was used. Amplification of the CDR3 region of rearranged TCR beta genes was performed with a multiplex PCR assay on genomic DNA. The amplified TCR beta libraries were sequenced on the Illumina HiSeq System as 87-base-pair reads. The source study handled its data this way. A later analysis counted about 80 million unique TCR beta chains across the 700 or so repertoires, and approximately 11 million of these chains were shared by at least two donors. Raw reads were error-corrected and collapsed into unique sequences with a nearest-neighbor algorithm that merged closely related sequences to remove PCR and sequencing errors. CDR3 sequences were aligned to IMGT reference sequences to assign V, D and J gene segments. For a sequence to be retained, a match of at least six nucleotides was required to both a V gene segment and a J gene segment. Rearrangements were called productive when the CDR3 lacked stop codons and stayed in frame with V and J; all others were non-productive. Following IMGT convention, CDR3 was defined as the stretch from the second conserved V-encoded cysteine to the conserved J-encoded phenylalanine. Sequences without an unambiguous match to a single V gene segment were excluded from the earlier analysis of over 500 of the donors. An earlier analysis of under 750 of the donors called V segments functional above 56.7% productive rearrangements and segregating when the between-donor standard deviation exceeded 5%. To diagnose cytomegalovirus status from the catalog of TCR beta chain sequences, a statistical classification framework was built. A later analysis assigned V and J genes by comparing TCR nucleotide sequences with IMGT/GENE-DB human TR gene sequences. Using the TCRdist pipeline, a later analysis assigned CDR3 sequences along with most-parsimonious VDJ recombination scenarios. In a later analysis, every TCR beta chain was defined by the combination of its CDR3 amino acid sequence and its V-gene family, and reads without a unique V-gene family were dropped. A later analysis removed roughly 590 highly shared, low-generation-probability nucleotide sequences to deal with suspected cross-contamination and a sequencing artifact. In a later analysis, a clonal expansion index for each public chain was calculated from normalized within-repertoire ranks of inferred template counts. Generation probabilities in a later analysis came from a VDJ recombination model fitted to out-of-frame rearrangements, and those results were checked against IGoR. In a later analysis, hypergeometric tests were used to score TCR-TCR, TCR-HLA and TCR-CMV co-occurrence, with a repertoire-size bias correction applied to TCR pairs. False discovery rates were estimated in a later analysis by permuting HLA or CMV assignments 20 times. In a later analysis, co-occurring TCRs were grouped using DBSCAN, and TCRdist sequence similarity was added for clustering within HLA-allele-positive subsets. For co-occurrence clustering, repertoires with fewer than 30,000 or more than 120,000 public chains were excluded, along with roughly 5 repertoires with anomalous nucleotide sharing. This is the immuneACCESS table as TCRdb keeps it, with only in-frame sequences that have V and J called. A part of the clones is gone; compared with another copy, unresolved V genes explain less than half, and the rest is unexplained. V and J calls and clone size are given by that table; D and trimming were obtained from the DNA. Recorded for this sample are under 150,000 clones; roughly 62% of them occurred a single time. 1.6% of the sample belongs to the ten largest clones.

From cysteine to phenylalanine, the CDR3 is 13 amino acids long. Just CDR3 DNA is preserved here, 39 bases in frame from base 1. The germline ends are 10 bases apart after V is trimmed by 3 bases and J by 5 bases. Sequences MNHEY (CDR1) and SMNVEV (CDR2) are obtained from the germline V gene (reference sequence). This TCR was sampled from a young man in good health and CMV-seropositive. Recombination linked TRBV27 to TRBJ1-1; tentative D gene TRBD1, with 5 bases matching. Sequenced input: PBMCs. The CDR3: CASSLGGRTEAFF. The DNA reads TGTGCCAGCAGTTTGGGGGGAAGAACTGAAGCTTTCTTT.